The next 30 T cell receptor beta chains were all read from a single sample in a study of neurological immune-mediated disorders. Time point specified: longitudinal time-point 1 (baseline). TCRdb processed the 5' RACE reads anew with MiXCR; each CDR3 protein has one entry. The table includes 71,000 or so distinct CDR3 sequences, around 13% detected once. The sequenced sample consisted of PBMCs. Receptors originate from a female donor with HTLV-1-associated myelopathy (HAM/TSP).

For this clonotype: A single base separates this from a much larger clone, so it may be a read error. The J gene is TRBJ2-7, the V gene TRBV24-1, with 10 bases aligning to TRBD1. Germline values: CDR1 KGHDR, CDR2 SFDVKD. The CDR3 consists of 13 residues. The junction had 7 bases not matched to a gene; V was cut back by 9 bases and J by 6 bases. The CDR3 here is CATSGTGVFEQYF. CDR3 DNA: TGTGCCACCTCCGGGACAGGGGTCTTCGAGCAGTACTTC.

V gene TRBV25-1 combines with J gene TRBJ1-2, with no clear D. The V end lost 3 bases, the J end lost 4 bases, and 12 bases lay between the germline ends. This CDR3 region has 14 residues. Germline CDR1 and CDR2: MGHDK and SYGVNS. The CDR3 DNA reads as TGTGCCAGCAGTGACAAGTACGACTCCTATGGCTACACCTTC. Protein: CASSDKYDSYGYTF.

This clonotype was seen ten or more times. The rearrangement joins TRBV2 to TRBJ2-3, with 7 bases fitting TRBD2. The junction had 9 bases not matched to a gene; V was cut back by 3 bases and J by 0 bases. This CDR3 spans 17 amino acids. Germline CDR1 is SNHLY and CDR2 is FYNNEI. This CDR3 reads CASSDRPSGPSTDTQYF. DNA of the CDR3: TGTGCCAGCAGTGATCGGCCTAGCGGCCCTAGCACAGATACGCAGTATTTT.

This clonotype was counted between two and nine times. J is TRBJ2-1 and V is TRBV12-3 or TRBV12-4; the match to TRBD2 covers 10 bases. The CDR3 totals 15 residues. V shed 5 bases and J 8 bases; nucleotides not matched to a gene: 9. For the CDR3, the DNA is TGTGCCAGCAGTGTTTTAGCGGGGGGTTTTGATGAGCAGTTCTTC. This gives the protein CASSVLAGGFDEQFF.

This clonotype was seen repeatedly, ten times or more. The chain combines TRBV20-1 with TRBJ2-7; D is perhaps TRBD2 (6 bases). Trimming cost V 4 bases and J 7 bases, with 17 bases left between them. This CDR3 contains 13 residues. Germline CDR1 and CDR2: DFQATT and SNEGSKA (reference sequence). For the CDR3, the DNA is TGCAGTGCTACGACTAGTGGCTTAGGGGAGCAGTACTTC. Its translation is CSATTSGLGEQYF.

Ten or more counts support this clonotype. The chain's CDR3 is CASCVRAYEQYF. The CDR3 DNA reads as TGTGCCAGCTGTGTCAGGGCGTACGAGCAGTACTTC. This chain uses TRBV28 with TRBJ2-7, with D possibly matching TRBD1 (5 bases). CDR3 length: 12 amino acids. In germline, CDR1 is MDHEN, CDR2 SYDVKM. V was trimmed by 8 bases and J by 4 bases, leaving 12 bases between them.

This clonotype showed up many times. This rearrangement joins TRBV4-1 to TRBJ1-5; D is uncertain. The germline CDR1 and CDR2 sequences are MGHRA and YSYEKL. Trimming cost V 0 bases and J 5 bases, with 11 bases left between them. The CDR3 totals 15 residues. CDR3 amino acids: CASSQESQSHQPQHF. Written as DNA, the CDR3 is TGCGCCAGCAGCCAAGAATCCCAGAGTCATCAGCCCCAGCATTTT.

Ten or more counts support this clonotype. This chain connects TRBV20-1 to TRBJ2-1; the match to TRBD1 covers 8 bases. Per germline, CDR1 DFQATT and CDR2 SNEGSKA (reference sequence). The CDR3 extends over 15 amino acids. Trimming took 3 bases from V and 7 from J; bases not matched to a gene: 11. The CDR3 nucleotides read TGCAGTGCTAGGATGGACAGGGTCATCAATAATGAGCAGTTCTTC. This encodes CSARMDRVINNEQFF.

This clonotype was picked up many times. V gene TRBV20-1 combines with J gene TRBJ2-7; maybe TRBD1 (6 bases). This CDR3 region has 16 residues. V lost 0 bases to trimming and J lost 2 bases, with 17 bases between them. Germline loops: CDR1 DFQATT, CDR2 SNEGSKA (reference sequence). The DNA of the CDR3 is TGCAGTGCTAGAGAGGGCCGGCAGGGGCTCACCTACGAGCAGTACTTC. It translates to CSAREGRQGLTYEQYF.

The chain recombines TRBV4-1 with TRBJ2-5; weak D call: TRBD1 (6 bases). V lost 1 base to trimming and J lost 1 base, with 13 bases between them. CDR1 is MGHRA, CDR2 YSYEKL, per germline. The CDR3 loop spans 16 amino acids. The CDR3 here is CASSQVVQGTQETQYF. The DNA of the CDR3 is TGCGCCAGCAGCCAAGTTGTTCAGGGGACCCAAGAGACCCAGTACTTC.

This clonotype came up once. DNA for the CDR3: TGTGCCAGCCGACGGACATGTGAAGAGACCCAGTACTTC. Translating it yields CASRRTCEETQYF. V is TRBV12-3 or TRBV12-4 and J is TRBJ2-5; a weak D match, TRBD1 (5 bases). Trimming shortened V by 8 bases and J by 3 bases, and 13 bases separated the two germline ends. This CDR3 spans 13 amino acids.

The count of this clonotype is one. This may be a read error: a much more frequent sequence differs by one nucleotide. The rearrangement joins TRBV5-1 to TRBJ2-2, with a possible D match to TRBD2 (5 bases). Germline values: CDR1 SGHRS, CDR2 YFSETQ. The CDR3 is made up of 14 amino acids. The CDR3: CASSLATNTGEPFF. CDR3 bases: TGCGCCAGCAGCTTGGCGACGAACACCGGGGAGCCGTTTTTT.

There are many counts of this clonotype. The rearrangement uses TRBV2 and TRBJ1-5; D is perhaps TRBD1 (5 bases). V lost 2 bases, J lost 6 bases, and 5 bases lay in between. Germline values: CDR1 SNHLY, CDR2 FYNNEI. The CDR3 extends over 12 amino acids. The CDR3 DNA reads TGTGCCAGCAGTGAAAGGGGTCAGCCCCAGCATTTT. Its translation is CASSERGQPQHF.

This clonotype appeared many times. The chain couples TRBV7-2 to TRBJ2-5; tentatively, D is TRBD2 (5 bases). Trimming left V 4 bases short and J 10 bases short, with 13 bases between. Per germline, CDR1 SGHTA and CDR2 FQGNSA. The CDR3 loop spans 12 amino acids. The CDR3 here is CASSSSSGLQYF. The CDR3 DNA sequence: TGTGCCAGCAGCTCCTCATCAGGACTCCAGTACTTC.

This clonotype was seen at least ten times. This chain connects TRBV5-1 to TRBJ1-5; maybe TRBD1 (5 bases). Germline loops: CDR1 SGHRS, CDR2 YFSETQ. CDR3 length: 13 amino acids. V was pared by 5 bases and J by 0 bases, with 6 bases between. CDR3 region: CASRTDSNQPQHF. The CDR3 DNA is TGCGCCAGCAGGACAGATAGCAATCAGCCCCAGCATTTT.

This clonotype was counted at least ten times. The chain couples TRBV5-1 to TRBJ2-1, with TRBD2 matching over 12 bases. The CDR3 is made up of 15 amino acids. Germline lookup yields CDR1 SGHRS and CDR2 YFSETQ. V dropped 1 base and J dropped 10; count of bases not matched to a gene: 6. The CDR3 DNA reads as TGCGCCAGCAGCTTGCCTAGCGGGGGGGCGGGAGAGCAGTTCTTC. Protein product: CASSLPSGGAGEQFF.

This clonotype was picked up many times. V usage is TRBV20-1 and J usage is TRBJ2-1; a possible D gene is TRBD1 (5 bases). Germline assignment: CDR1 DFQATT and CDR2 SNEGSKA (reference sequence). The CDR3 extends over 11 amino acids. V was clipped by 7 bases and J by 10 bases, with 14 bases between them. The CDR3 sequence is CSVKRGGEQFF. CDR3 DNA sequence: TGCAGTGTCAAAAGGGGTGGGGAGCAGTTCTTC.

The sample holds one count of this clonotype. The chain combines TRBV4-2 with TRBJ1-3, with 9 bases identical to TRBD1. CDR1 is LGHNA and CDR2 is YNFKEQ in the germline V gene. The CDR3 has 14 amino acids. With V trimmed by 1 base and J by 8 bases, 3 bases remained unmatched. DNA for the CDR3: TGTGCCAGCAGCCAAGGATGGACAGGGGACACCATATATTTT. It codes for CASSQGWTGDTIYF.

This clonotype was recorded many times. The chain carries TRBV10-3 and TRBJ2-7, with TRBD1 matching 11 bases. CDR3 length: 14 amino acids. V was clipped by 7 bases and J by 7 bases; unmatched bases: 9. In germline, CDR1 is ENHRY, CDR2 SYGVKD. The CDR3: CAIKSGTGGFEQYF. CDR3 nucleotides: TGTGCCATCAAATCCGGGACAGGGGGATTTGAGCAGTACTTC.

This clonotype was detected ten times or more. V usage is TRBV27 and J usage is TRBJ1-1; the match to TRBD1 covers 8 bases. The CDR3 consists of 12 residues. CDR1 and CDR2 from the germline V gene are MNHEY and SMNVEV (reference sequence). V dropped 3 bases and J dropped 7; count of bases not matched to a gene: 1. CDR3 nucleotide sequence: TGTGCCAGCAGTTTTACAGGGGGTGAAGCTTTCTTT. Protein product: CASSFTGGEAFF.

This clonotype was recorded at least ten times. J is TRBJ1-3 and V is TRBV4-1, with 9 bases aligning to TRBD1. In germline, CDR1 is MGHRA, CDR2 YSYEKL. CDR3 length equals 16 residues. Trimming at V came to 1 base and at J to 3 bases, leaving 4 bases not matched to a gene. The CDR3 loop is CASSQATGGDGNTIYF. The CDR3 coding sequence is TGCGCCAGCAGCCAAGCTACAGGGGGCGATGGAAACACCATATATTTT.

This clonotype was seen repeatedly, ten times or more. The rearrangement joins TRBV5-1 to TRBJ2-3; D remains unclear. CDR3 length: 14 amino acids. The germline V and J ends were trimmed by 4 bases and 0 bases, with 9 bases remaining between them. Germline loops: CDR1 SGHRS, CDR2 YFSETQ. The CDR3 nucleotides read TGCGCCAGCAGCCTAACCGACAGCACAGATACGCAGTATTTT. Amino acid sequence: CASSLTDSTDTQYF.

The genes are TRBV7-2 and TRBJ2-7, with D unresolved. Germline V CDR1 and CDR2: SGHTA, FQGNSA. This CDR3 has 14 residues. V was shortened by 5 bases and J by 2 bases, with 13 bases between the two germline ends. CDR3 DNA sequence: TGTGCCAGCAGCCCCTTCCCGGGCACCTACGAGCAGTACTTC. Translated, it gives CASSPFPGTYEQYF.

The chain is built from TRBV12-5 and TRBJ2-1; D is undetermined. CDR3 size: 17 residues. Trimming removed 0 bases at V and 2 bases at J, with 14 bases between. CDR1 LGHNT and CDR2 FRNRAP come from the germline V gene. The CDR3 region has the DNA TGTGCTAGTGGTTTGGTATTAGCCGCGGACCCCTACAATGAGCAGTTCTTC. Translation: CASGLVLAADPYNEQFF.

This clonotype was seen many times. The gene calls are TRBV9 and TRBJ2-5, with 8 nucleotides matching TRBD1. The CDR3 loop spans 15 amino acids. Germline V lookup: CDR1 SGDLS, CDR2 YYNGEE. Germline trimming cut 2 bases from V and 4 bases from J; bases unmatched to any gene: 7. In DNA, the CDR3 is TGTGCCAGCAGCGTTTACACAGGGGGAGGAGAGACCCAGTACTTC. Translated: CASSVYTGGGETQYF.

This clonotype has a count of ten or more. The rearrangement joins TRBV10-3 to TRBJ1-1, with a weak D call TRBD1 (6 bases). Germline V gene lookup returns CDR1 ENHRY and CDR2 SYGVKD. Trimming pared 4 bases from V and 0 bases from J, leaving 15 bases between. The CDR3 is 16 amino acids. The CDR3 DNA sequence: TGTGCCATCAGTGCTCAGGGACAAGCCATGAACACTGAAGCTTTCTTT. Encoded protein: CAISAQGQAMNTEAFF.

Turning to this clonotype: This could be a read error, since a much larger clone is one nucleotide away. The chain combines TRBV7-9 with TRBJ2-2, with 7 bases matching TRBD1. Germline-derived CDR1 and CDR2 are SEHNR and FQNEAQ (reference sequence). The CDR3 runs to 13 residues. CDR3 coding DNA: TGTGCTGTTGCAGGGGGAAACACCGGGGAGCTGTTTTTT. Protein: CAVAGGNTGELFF.

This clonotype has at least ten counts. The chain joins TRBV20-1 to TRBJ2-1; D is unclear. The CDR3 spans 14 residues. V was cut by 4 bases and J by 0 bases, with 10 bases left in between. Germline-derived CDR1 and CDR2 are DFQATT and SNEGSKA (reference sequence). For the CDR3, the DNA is TGCAGTGCTATAAAAGTTAGCTCCTACAATGAGCAGTTCTTC. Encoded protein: CSAIKVSSYNEQFF.

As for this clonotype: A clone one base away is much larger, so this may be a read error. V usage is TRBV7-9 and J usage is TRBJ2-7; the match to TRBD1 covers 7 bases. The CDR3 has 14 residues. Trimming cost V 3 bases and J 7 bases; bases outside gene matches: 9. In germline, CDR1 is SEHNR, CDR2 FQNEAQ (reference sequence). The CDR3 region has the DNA TGTGCCAGCAGCTTCAGCGGACAGGAGTTAGAGCAGTACTTC. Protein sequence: CASSFSGQELEQYF.

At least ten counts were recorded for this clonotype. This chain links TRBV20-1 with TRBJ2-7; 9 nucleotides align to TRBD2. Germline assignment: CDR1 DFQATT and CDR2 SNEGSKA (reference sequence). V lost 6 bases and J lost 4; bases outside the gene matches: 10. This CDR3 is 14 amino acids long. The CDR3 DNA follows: TGCAGTGCCTTCGTGGTGCGGGGGGGATACGAGCAGTACTTC. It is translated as CSAFVVRGGYEQYF.